Detailed here is one TCR beta chain. What it binds is not known. The libraries of TRB cDNA were constructed through 5' RACE using UMI labels. TCRdb re-called the 5' RACE reads and gives one entry per CDR3 protein, without DNA. Its table records about 84,000 distinct CDR3 sequences. Germline CDR1 and CDR2: SEHNR and FQNEAQ (reference sequence). This CDR3 is 12 amino acids long. The data were taken from a study of CXCR3-negative and CXCR3-positive naive CD8 T cells. Study findings and constraints: More hydrophobic TRB CDR3s occurred in CXCR3-positive than in CXCR3-negative naive cells.

V is TRBV7-9 and J is TRBJ2-7. What was sequenced was naive CXCR3+ CD8+ T cells from blood. Subset in this sample: CD45RO-CCR7+CD27+CD95- naive CD8+ T cells expressing CXCR3 (TNR3+). This TCR derives from a human donor in good health. Some clones in this sample may be carry-over from other donors' samples. CDR3 region: CASSLVVDEQYF.